This TCR beta chain was sequenced during a study of T cell repertoires in cytomegalovirus infection. Across the study: Public signatures in TCR beta pointed to CMV infection and matching HLA type.

With regard to this clonotype: Antigen: not known.

Study findings and constraints: The ex vivo response was dominated by HLA-C-restricted CMV-specific TCR beta clonotypes.

In TCRdb, the reads were re-called with MiXCR into one record per CDR3 protein. The sample shows 300,000 to 400,000 distinct CDR3 sequences, 25% of them seen only once. Between the trimmed V and J ends, which lost 5 bases and 2 bases, there was a span of 13 bases. The V gene's germline CDR1 is LNHDA and CDR2 SQIVND (reference sequence). The CDR3 has 15 residues. The V and J genes are TRBV19 and TRBJ1-5; weak D call: TRBD1 (6 bases). This TCR derives from a human donor in good health (CMV status not recorded). Some clones in this sample may be carry-over from other donors' samples. This sample comprised cultured PBMCs, obtained from culture after CMV antigen stimulation. The CDR3 DNA sequence: TGTGCCAGTAGTTTGTCCAGACAGGGCAATCAGCCCCAGCATTTT. Residues: CASSLSRQGNQPQHF.